The 24 T cell receptor beta chains listed next were all sequenced from one sample in a study of control samples from healthy donors and cancer patients. The data were produced by immunoSEQ multiplex PCR, yet TCRdb's version contains in-frame clones alone and is incomplete. Altogether over 120,000 clones are present, more than 85% being singletons, with the ten largest covering approximately 2.9%. Input material: blood. These receptors all come from a man aged 30 to 39 in good health.

The chain couples TRBV12-5 to TRBJ2-5; D may be TRBD1 or TRBD2 (5 bases each). CDR1 LGHNT and CDR2 FRNRAP come from the germline V gene. The CDR3 length is 15 residues. Trimming cost V 2 bases and J 5 bases, with 15 bases left between them. For the CDR3, the DNA is TGTGCTAGTGGTTTGTTGGGCCCGAGGGGCGAGACCCAGTACTTC. Translating it yields CASGLLGPRGETQYF.

This sequence joins TRBV9 and TRBJ1-1; D not resolved. The V end was cut by 0 bases, the J end by 5 bases, with 5 bases between. The CDR3 length is 12 residues. The germline gives CDR1 SGDLS, CDR2 YYNGEE. Here the CDR3 reads CASSVGMTEAFF. The CDR3 nucleotides read TGTGCCAGCAGCGTAGGTATGACTGAAGCTTTCTTT.

J is TRBJ2-2 and V is TRBV19; D possibly matches TRBD1 or TRBD2 (5 bases each). V gave up 7 bases and J gave up 7 bases, with 16 bases separating them. The CDR3 is 14 residues long. CDR1 and CDR2 from the germline V gene are LNHDA and SQIVND (reference sequence). In nucleotides, the CDR3 is TGTGCCAGTACCCACAGGAGGTGGGACGGGGAGCTGTTTTTT. Translated, it gives CASTHRRWDGELFF.

The chain employs TRBV13 and TRBJ1-2; tentatively, D is TRBD1 (5 bases). V shed 0 bases and J shed 4 bases, with 15 bases lying between them. The CDR3 contains 16 residues. Germline values: CDR1 PRHDT, CDR2 FYEKMQ (reference sequence). In DNA, the CDR3 is TGTGCCAGCAGCTTAGGATCCCAACAGGCGGCCTATGGCTACACCTTC. Translated: CASSLGSQQAAYGYTF.

This clone was counted a single time. V is TRBV27 and J is TRBJ1-1; 9 nucleotides line up with TRBD1. The junction had 12 bases not matched to a gene; V was cut back by 7 bases and J by 3 bases. Per germline, CDR1 MNHEY and CDR2 SMNVEV (reference sequence). CDR3 length: 16 amino acids. Written as DNA, the CDR3 is TGTGCCAGCAACTTTGGACAGGGGAATGTGGACACTGAAGCTTTCTTT. Its protein is CASNFGQGNVDTEAFF.

The gene calls are TRBV6-5 and TRBJ1-6, with TRBD1 matching 7 bases. V lost 0 bases, J lost 11 bases, and 4 bases stayed unmatched. Germline CDR1 and CDR2: MNHEY and SVGAGI. The CDR3 has 14 residues. This CDR3 reads CASSYSQGGTPLHF. DNA of the CDR3: TGTGCCAGCAGTTACTCCCAGGGGGGTACACCCCTCCACTTT.

This sequence joins TRBV5-1 and TRBJ1-2, with 9 bases identical to TRBD1. V shed 3 bases and J 8 bases; nucleotides not matched to a gene: 5. Germline loops: CDR1 SGHRS, CDR2 YFSETQ. The CDR3 totals 13 residues. Here the CDR3 reads CASSSTGGRGYTF. The CDR3 DNA is TGCGCCAGCAGCTCGACAGGGGGACGGGGCTACACCTTC.

V is TRBV18 and J is TRBJ1-5, with D possibly being TRBD1 (5 bases). CDR1 and CDR2 (germline): KGHSH, LQKENI. V lost 1 base, J lost 7 bases, and 8 bases lay in between. This CDR3 contains 13 residues. CDR3 in amino acids: CASSPRGDQPQHF. The CDR3 coding sequence is TGTGCCAGCTCACCACGGGGGGACCAGCCCCAGCATTTT.

The chain uses TRBV6-2 or TRBV6-3 and TRBJ1-2; 9 nucleotides match TRBD1. Per germline, CDR1 MNHEY and CDR2 SVGEGT. The CDR3 runs 17 residues. Trimming cost V 6 bases and J 4 bases; bases outside gene matches: 15. The CDR3 reads CASSADRGSTVFYGYTF. In DNA, the CDR3 is TGTGCCAGCAGCGCGGACAGGGGAAGTACGGTGTTCTATGGCTACACCTTC.

The table lists this clone with a few counts. The chain recombines TRBV27 with TRBJ2-7; the match to TRBD1 covers 7 bases. Germline V lookup: CDR1 MNHEY, CDR2 SMNVEV (reference sequence). There are 13 residues in the CDR3. V was clipped by 4 bases and J by 1 base; unmatched bases: 1. The CDR3 sequence: CASSWDRSYEQYF. The CDR3 DNA reads as TGTGCCAGCAGTTGGGACAGATCCTACGAGCAGTACTTC.

This clone was counted a single time. This chain uses TRBV9 with TRBJ1-3; TRBD1 is a possible D gene (5 bases). V was trimmed by 4 bases and J by 0 bases, leaving 11 bases between them. CDR1 SGDLS and CDR2 YYNGEE come from the germline V gene. The CDR3 totals 15 residues. This CDR3 is CASSPKGSSGNTIYF. CDR3 nucleotide sequence: TGTGCCAGCAGCCCTAAGGGGAGCTCTGGAAACACCATATATTTT.

V and J are TRBV15 and TRBJ2-2; 10 positions agree with TRBD1. Germline assignment: CDR1 LNHNV and CDR2 YYDKDF (reference sequence). The ends lost 4 bases at V and 4 bases at J; junction bases unmatched: 6. The CDR3 covers 16 residues. CDR3 DNA: TGTGCCACCAGCATCGACAGGGGGCGGTTCACCGGGGAGCTGTTTTTT. It codes for CATSIDRGRFTGELFF.

The chain is built from TRBV2 and TRBJ1-6, with D unclear. The V and J ends lost 7 bases and 4 bases respectively, with 8 bases between them. The CDR3 is 13 residues long. CDR1 and CDR2 (germline): SNHLY, FYNNEI. CDR3 region: CASTPRYNSPLHF. The CDR3 bases are TGTGCCAGCACCCCACGTTATAATTCACCCCTCCACTTT. The full variable domain, its missing parts supplied by reference TRBV2 and TRBJ1-6, is EPEVTQTPSHQVTQMGQEVILRCVPISNHLYFYWYRQILGQKVEFLVSFYNNEISEKSEIFDDQFSVERPDGSNFTLKIRSTKLEDSAMYFCASTPRYNSPLHFGNGTRLTVT.

The J gene is TRBJ2-2, the V gene TRBV29-1, with TRBD1 matching over 7 bases. Trimming took 6 bases from V and 6 from J; bases not matched to a gene: 4. Germline V CDR1 and CDR2: SQVTM, ANQGSEA. The CDR3 is made up of 12 amino acids. CDR3 loop: CSVVGQAGELFF. The DNA of the CDR3 is TGCAGCGTCGTAGGACAGGCCGGGGAGCTGTTTTTT.

The chain joins TRBV2 to TRBJ1-1; no reliable D call. Trimming left V 1 base short and J 4 bases short, with 7 bases between. CDR1 SNHLY and CDR2 FYNNEI come from the germline V gene. This CDR3 region has 13 residues. CDR3 in DNA: TGTGCCAGCAGTGAAGAGGCGGCCACTGAAGCTTTCTTT. Encoded protein: CASSEEAATEAFF.

The V call is TRBV7-6, the J call TRBJ2-1; 7 nucleotides line up with TRBD1. CDR1 and CDR2 from the germline V gene are SGHVS and FNYEAQ. The CDR3 runs to 15 residues. J lost 8 bases, V lost 2 bases, and 9 bases had no gene match. The CDR3 region is CASSLRDSSRDEQFF. CDR3 bases: TGTGCCAGCAGCTTACGGGACAGCAGCCGTGATGAGCAGTTCTTC. The full variable domain, in which reference TRBV7-6 and TRBJ2-1 provide the parts outside the CDR3, is GAGVSQSPRYKVTKRGQDVALRCDPISGHVSLYWYRQALGQGPEFLTYFNYEAQQDKSGLPNDRFSAERPEGSISTLTIQRTEQRDSAMYRCASSLRDSSRDEQFFGPGTRLTVL.

The gene calls are TRBV2 and TRBJ2-7, with TRBD2 matching over 8 bases. The CDR3 runs 13 residues. Unmatched junction bases numbered 2, after V lost 7 bases and J lost 0 bases. Germline-derived CDR1 and CDR2 are SNHLY and FYNNEI. For the CDR3, the DNA is TGTGCCAGCAACGGGGGGGCCTCCTACGAGCAGTACTTC. It codes for CASNGGASYEQYF.

Regarding this clone: Other DNA sequences from this sample encode an identical CDR3 as well. V usage is TRBV7-2 and J usage is TRBJ2-2, with D perhaps assigned TRBD1 or TRBD2 (6 bases each). The CDR3 contains 15 residues. The V gene lost 3 bases and the J gene lost 6 bases, with 14 bases spanning the gap. CDR1 and CDR2 from the germline V gene are SGHTA and FQGNSA. The CDR3 loop reads CASSLEGGSSGELFF. Here the CDR3 DNA reads TGTGCCAGCAGCTTGGAGGGGGGTTCCTCCGGGGAGCTGTTTTTT.

The CDR3 spells CASSQGAGKNIQYF. In nucleotides, the CDR3 is TGTGCCAGCAGCCAAGGGGCAGGGAAAAACATTCAGTACTTC. This chain links TRBV3-1 (or the pseudogene TRBV3-2) with TRBJ2-4; D is perhaps TRBD1 (5 bases). Germline assignment: CDR1 LGHDT and CDR2 YNNKEL (reference sequence). V gave up 1 base and J gave up 4 bases, with 8 bases separating them. There are 14 residues in the CDR3.

The V call is TRBV27, the J call TRBJ2-2; a possible D gene is TRBD2 (6 bases). Germline lookup yields CDR1 MNHEY and CDR2 SMNVEV (reference sequence). The ends were cut back, 6 bases at V and 1 base at J, with 12 bases in the middle. CDR3 length equals 15 residues. The CDR3 loop reads CASSSLARNTGELFF. The CDR3 DNA reads TGTGCCAGCAGCTCGCTAGCGAGGAACACCGGGGAGCTGTTTTTT.

V gene TRBV24-1 combines with J gene TRBJ1-1; possibly TRBD1 for D (6 bases). V was trimmed by 12 bases and J by 0 bases, leaving 22 bases between them. The V gene's germline CDR1 is KGHDR and CDR2 SFDVKD. The CDR3 runs to 16 residues. DNA for the CDR3: TGTGCCCCAAAAAGGGGGGGCGCCCCGCTGAACACTGAAGCTTTCTTT. It yields the protein CAPKRGGAPLNTEAFF.

V is TRBV5-1 and J is TRBJ1-3; weak D call: TRBD1 (6 bases). Germline-derived CDR1 and CDR2 are SGHRS and YFSETQ. Trimming removed 0 bases at V and 1 base at J, with 11 bases between. The CDR3 sequence is 16 residues long. The CDR3 here is CASSLGATGSGNTIYF. The DNA for the CDR3 is TGCGCCAGCAGCTTGGGGGCCACAGGGTCTGGAAACACCATATATTTT.

This sequence joins TRBV2 and TRBJ2-7; D is perhaps TRBD2 (8 bases). Trimming shortened V by 9 bases and J by 3 bases, and 18 bases separated the two germline ends. Germline V lookup: CDR1 SNHLY, CDR2 FYNNEI. This CDR3 contains 14 residues. In DNA, the CDR3 is TGTGCCAGTCAGGGGGGACTAGATAGCTACGAGCAGTACTTC. Protein: CASQGGLDSYEQYF.

The chain uses TRBV9 and TRBJ2-3; D is undetermined. The V gene's germline CDR1 is SGDLS and CDR2 YYNGEE. V was cut by 3 bases and J by 0 bases, with 14 bases left in between. This CDR3 is built from 16 residues. CDR3 loop: CASSGMGSGSTDTQYF. CDR3 sequence (DNA): TGTGCCAGCAGCGGGATGGGTTCCGGGAGCACAGATACGCAGTATTTT.